The rows below give T cell receptor beta chains drawn from one sample of a study of cytomegalovirus exposure and HLA in healthy donors. Here immunoSEQ multiplex PCR was the method, and the copy in TCRdb shows in-frame clones only, minus some. Seen here are 150,000 to 200,000 clones, around 68% observed once, and the top ten hold more than 9%. The sequencing sample was made of PBMCs. These receptors were obtained from a man younger than 45 in good health and CMV-seropositive. Both conserved end residues are part of each CDR3. D genes are given only for firm matches. Clone size is shown for a subset of rows, as once, few, many or a class of expanded clone.

v_gene	j_gene	abundance	d_gene	CDR3aa	CDR3nt
TRBV7-2	TRBJ2-5	.	.	CASSLGQGETQYF	TGTGCCAGCAGCTTAGGTCAGGGTGAGACCCAGTACTTC
TRBV6-1	TRBJ2-1	few	.	CASSLASLSYNEQFF	TGTGCCAGCAGTCTAGCGTCCCTCTCCTACAATGAGCAGTTCTTC
TRBV9	TRBJ2-1	.	TRBD1	CASSVGDRAYNEQFF	TGTGCCAGCAGCGTAGGAGACAGGGCGTACAATGAGCAGTTCTTC
TRBV2	TRBJ2-2	.	TRBD2	CASSQREAVTGELFF	TGTGCCAGCAGTCAGCGGGAGGCGGTCACCGGGGAGCTGTTTTTT
TRBV2	TRBJ2-1	.	TRBD2	CASSFLAGGIDEQFF	TGTGCCAGCAGTTTTTTAGCGGGAGGTATAGATGAGCAGTTCTTC
TRBV19	TRBJ1-3	.	.	CASSPTDSSGNTIYF	TGTGCCAGTAGCCCGACCGACAGCTCTGGAAACACCATATATTTT
TRBV6-5	TRBJ1-2	.	.	CASSYSRGIYGYTF	TGTGCCAGCAGTTACTCGCGGGGGATCTATGGCTACACCTTC
TRBV5-1	TRBJ1-2	.	TRBD1	CASTPDRGMNGYTF	TGCGCCAGCACTCCCGACAGGGGCATGAATGGCTACACCTTC
TRBV19	TRBJ2-7	.	TRBD1	CASSSPGTAPYEQYF	TGTGCCAGTAGTTCCCCCGGGACAGCTCCCTACGAGCAGTACTTC
TRBV10-1	TRBJ2-5	.	TRBD2	CASSEFSGKYQETQYF	TGCGCCAGCAGTGAGTTCAGCGGGAAGTACCAAGAGACCCAGTACTTC
TRBV18	TRBJ2-1	.	.	CASSPRDFGYNEQFF	TGTGCCAGCTCACCACGGGACTTCGGATACAATGAGCAGTTCTTC
TRBV2	TRBJ1-2	few	TRBD1	CASSPYRGYPYYTF	TGTGCCAGCAGTCCCTACAGGGGGTACCCTTACTACACCTTC
TRBV7-9	TRBJ2-5	.	.	CASSLAGGQTQYF	TGTGCCAGCAGCTTAGCGGGAGGACAGACCCAGTACTTC
TRBV2	TRBJ2-5	.	TRBD1	CASSERQGGETQYF	TGTGCCAGCAGTGAAAGACAGGGTGGAGAGACCCAGTACTTC
TRBV4-1	TRBJ2-7	.	.	CASSQDPGATSYEQYF	TGCGCCAGCAGCCAAGACCCGGGAGCCACCTCCTACGAGCAGTACTTC
TRBV9	TRBJ2-7	.	TRBD1	CASSVGTGSSYEQYF	TGTGCCAGCAGCGTCGGGACAGGGAGCTCCTACGAGCAGTACTTC
TRBV5-1	TRBJ2-2	.	TRBD2	CASSATSGNVGELFF	TGCGCCAGCAGCGCGACTAGCGGGAACGTCGGGGAGCTGTTTTTT
TRBV4-1	TRBJ2-7	.	.	CASSHDSRQRSYEQYF	TGCGCCAGCAGCCACGATAGTCGTCAGCGCTCCTACGAGCAGTACTTC
TRBV6-1	TRBJ1-5	.	.	CASSELYSNQPQHF	TGTGCCAGCAGTGAATTGTATAGCAATCAGCCCCAGCATTTT
TRBV5-8	TRBJ2-7	few	.	CASSLEDRRGLSYEQYF	TGTGCCAGCAGCTTGGAGGATAGGAGGGGACTCTCCTACGAGCAGTACTTC
TRBV2	TRBJ1-1	once	TRBD1	CASGGQGETEAFF	TGTGCCAGCGGGGGACAGGGCGAAACTGAAGCTTTCTTT
TRBV4-1	TRBJ2-3	.	TRBD1	CASSRGQGARDTQYF	TGCGCCAGCAGCCGGGGACAGGGGGCGCGAGATACGCAGTATTTT
TRBV7-8	TRBJ1-4	.	TRBD1	CASSNKRQGSEKLFF	TGTGCCAGCAGCAACAAAAGACAGGGGAGTGAAAAACTGTTTTTT
TRBV5-8	TRBJ2-1	.	.	CASSGRDRDPSGSDNEQFF	TGTGCCAGCAGCGGCCGGGACAGGGATCCTAGCGGGAGTGACAATGAGCAGTTCTTC
TRBV7-9	TRBJ2-6	.	.	CASNDFQGMVSGANVLTF	TGTGCCAGCAATGATTTTCAGGGTATGGTCTCTGGGGCCAACGTCCTGACTTTC
TRBV7-2	TRBJ2-7	.	TRBD2	CASRRGGLAGGEQYF	TGTGCCAGCAGAAGAGGGGGACTAGCGGGAGGAGAGCAGTACTTC
TRBV9	TRBJ2-1	.	.	CASSPRVAYNEQFF	TGTGCCAGCAGCCCGCGTGTTGCTTACAATGAGCAGTTCTTC
TRBV6-5	TRBJ1-4	few	TRBD1	CASSPPGQGITKLFF	TGTGCCAGCAGTCCGCCGGGACAGGGGATTACAAAACTGTTTTTT
TRBV9	TRBJ1-1	.	.	CASSVGVNREAFF	TGTGCCAGCAGCGTAGGTGTTAACAGGGAAGCTTTCTTT
TRBV28	TRBJ2-7	.	TRBD2	CASSLRGGYYEQYF	TGTGCCAGCAGTTTACGCGGGGGGTACTACGAGCAGTACTTC
TRBV5-6	TRBJ2-7	.	TRBD1	CASSSRDRKTYEQYF	TGTGCCAGCAGCTCCCGGGACAGGAAGACCTACGAGCAGTACTTC
TRBV4-1	TRBJ1-3	.	.	CASSQPRQQGSGNTIYF	TGCGCCAGCAGCCAACCTCGACAACAGGGTTCGGGAAACACCATATATTTT
TRBV4-1	TRBJ2-7	.	TRBD1	CASSPGQAEQYF	TGCGCCAGCAGCCCGGGACAGGCGGAGCAGTACTTC
TRBV27	TRBJ1-6	.	TRBD1	CASRQGSLRRRRGDVDSPLHF	TGTGCCAGCCGACAGGGCTCACTCAGACGACGGCGCGGGGATGTGGATTCACCCCTCCACTTT
TRBV11-2	TRBJ2-7	once	TRBD2	CASSSLAGVSYEQYF	TGTGCCAGCAGCTCGCTAGCGGGGGTATCCTACGAGCAGTACTTC
TRBV10-3	TRBJ2-7	.	.	CAIKGSSGVGYEQYF	TGTGCCATCAAGGGGAGTAGCGGAGTCGGCTACGAGCAGTACTTC
TRBV2	TRBJ2-1	.	.	CASTVAYNEQFF	TGTGCCAGCACGGTGGCCTACAATGAGCAGTTCTTC
TRBV4-1	TRBJ1-5	few	.	CASSQEEQGNQPQHF	TGCGCCAGCAGCCAAGAAGAACAGGGCAATCAGCCCCAGCATTTT
TRBV27	TRBJ2-5	.	.	CASSGGAETQYF	TGTGCCAGCAGCGGAGGGGCGGAGACCCAGTACTTC
TRBV6-1	TRBJ2-1	.	.	CASSELEDEQFF	TGTGCCAGCAGTGAACTGGAGGATGAGCAGTTCTTC
TRBV11-2	TRBJ2-3	.	TRBD1	CASSPGTGGRGTDTQYF	TGTGCCAGCAGCCCTGGGACAGGGGGTAGGGGCACAGATACGCAGTATTTT
TRBV5-4	TRBJ2-7	.	.	CASSRQTSYEQYF	TGTGCCAGCAGTCGACAGACTTCCTACGAGCAGTACTTC
TRBV10-3	TRBJ2-1	.	.	CATRDFYNEQFF	TGTGCCACCCGGGACTTTTACAATGAGCAGTTCTTC
TRBV9	TRBJ1-1	.	TRBD1	CASSVLHRGSEAFF	TGTGCCAGCAGCGTCTTACACAGGGGTTCTGAAGCTTTCTTT
TRBV6-6	TRBJ2-7	few	TRBD1	CASNDGTARSYEQYF	TGTGCCAGCAACGACGGGACAGCGCGCTCCTACGAGCAGTACTTC
TRBV19	TRBJ1-5	few	.	CATSERDQPQHF	TGTGCCACCTCGGAGCGGGATCAGCCCCAGCATTTT
TRBV6-1	TRBJ1-2	.	TRBD1	CASSEGGGQGFSVSYTF	TGTGCCAGCAGTGAGGGTGGGGGACAGGGTTTTAGTGTGAGCTACACCTTC
TRBV27	TRBJ2-7	.	.	CASRSTYEQYF	TGTGCCAGCAGGAGCACCTACGAGCAGTACTTC
TRBV27	TRBJ2-7	.	TRBD2	CASKYSGNSYEQYF	TGTGCCAGCAAGTATAGCGGGAACTCCTACGAGCAGTACTTC
TRBV19	TRBJ2-7	.	TRBD1	CASSLRTGPTYEQYF	TGTGCCAGTAGTCTCCGGACAGGACCGACCTACGAGCAGTACTTC
TRBV5-1	TRBJ2-7	.	.	CASSLGQGTAEQYF	TGCGCCAGCAGCTTGGGGCAGGGAACGGCCGAGCAGTACTTC
TRBV5-1	TRBJ2-6	once	.	CASSFIVQASGANVLTF	TGCGCCAGCAGCTTTATTGTTCAAGCCTCTGGGGCCAACGTCCTGACTTTC
TRBV7-2	TRBJ1-6	.	.	CASSLDPTMDSPLHF	TGTGCCAGCAGCTTAGATCCGACAATGGATTCACCCCTCCACTTT
TRBV7-3	TRBJ1-4	.	.	CASSSWGGEKLFF	TGTGCCAGCAGCTCATGGGGGGGTGAAAAACTGTTTTTT
TRBV2	TRBJ2-6	few	TRBD1	CATAQGAGGANVLTF	TGTGCCACAGCACAGGGGGCCGGTGGGGCCAACGTCCTGACTTTC